The clone carrying this T cell receptor beta chain was counted only a few times. This entry belongs to a study of OX40 agonist ivuxolimab in advanced cancers. Study in general: Every 2 weeks, patients got intravenous ivuxolimab at one of six dose levels (0.01-10 mg/kg).

Data came from immunoSEQ multiplex PCR; TCRdb stores just in-frame clones and leaves some out. The sample lists roughly 28,000 clones, around three quarters occurring once. With V trimmed by 2 bases and J by 4 bases, 6 bases remained unmatched. The CDR3 totals 15 residues. The germline V gene encodes CDR1 SGHNT and CDR2 YYREEE (reference sequence). V and J are TRBV5-4 and TRBJ2-7; 10 bases match TRBD1. This clonotype originated in an adult with an advanced solid tumor such as melanoma, head and neck, liver or kidney cancer. The material sequenced was CD4+ or CD8+ T cells sorted from blood, taken in a trial of the OX40 agonist ivuxolimab. CDR3 nucleotides: TGTGCCAGCAGCTTTAGGGGACAGGGGTGGTACGAGCAGTACTTC. This codes for CASSFRGQGWYEQYF.